The T cell receptor beta chain under discussion was sequenced for a study of T-cell memory formation after mild COVID-19. Of note for this clonotype: Its matching antigen is unknown.

5'RACE primed at constant segments yielded TCR alpha and TCR beta cDNA libraries bearing sample barcodes and UMIs. One entry per CDR3 protein results from TCRdb running MiXCR on the 5' RACE reads. Among about 110,000 distinct CDR3 sequences listed, around 12% were seen once. Study results and limitations: Clones from the second wave (peaking day 37) had unconfirmed SARS-CoV-2 specificity.

Looked up from germline, CDR1 is SQVTM and CDR2 is ANQGSEA. The V and J ends lost 4 bases and 0 bases, in that order; junction bases with no gene match: 10. The CDR3 spans 16 residues. V gene TRBV29-1 combines with J gene TRBJ2-3; 7 positions match TRBD1. The receptor was isolated from an adult woman who had mild COVID-19 (a few samples of this study predate the infection). Cell type and time point are not known. The sample consisted of PBMCs or a T cell subset sorted from them (not recorded which). The CDR3 protein is CSVVDEGAVSTDTQYF. The DNA of the CDR3 is TGCAGCGTTGTTGACGAGGGGGCAGTTAGCACAGATACGCAGTATTTT.